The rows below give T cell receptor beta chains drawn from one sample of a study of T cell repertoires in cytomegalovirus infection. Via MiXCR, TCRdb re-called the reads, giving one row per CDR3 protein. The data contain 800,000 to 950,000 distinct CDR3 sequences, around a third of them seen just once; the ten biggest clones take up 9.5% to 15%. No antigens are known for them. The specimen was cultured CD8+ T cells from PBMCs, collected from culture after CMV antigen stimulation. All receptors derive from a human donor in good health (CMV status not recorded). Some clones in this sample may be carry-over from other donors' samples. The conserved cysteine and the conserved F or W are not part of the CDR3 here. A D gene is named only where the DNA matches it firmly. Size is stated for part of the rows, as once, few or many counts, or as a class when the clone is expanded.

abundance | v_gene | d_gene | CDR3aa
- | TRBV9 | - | ASSVELAGPYEQY
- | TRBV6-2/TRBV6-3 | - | ASSYIRTEAF
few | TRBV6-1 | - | ASSEAQGTSGNTIY
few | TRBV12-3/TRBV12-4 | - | ASRPNQETQY
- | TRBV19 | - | ASTYDMNTEAF
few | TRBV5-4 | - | ASSLMGFEKLF
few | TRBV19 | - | ASSIALRGYEQY
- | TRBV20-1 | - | SARDRGEPTDTQY
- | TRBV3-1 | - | ASSQGRGGYSTDTQY
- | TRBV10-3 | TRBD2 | AISGTSGFSSSYNEQF
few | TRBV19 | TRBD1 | ASSMVQGAIDEQF
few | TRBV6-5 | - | ASSYDGRGDTGELF
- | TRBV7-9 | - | ASSLDGREHEAF
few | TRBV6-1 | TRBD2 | ASNERGGGQETQY
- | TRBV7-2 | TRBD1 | ASSFWDRDIEAF
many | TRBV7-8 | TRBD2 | ASSPHRPSGANNEQF
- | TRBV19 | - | ASSRQTTDTQY
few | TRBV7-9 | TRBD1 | ASSSPKTGRTGEAF
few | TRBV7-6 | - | ASITGNAEAF
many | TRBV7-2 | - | ASSLEWGGVNTIY
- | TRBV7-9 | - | ASSLGTYSPLH
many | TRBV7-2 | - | ASSLGLGYT
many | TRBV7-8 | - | ATRTASSYNEQF
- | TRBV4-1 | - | ASSQDPGEGAEAF
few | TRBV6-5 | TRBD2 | ASSYVGGGAEDTQY
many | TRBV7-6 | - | ASSLGTQQF
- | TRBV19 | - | ASSFRRQVGPGAQY
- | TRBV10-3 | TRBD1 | AISDRGLSNQPQH
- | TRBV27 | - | ANSLSLPQPQH